This T cell receptor beta chain was documented in a study of T cell changes during pregnancy in multiple sclerosis. Sequenced by immunoSEQ multiplex PCR; TCRdb stores in-frame clones only, minus some. The sample shows 40,000 or so clones, 80% to 95% of them seen only once. From germline, CDR1 is MGHDK and CDR2 SYGVNS. The CDR3 extends over 13 amino acids. J gave up 5 bases and V 2 bases, and 2 bases lay outside the gene matches. This clonotype was obtained from a female donor in good health, enrolled as a control in a pregnancy study. The chain uses TRBV25-1 and TRBJ1-1; 7 bases fit TRBD1. The specimen comprised CD4+ T cells from peripheral blood mononuclear cells, sampled after pregnancy. The CDR3 bases are TGTGCCAGCAGTGAACGCAGGGGGACTGAAGCTTTCTTT. It translates to CASSERRGTEAFF. The variable domain in full, completed from reference TRBV25-1 and TRBJ1-1, reads EADIYQTPRYLVIGTGKKITLECSQTMGHDKMYWYQQDPGMELHLIHYSYGVNSTEKGDLSSESTVSRIRTEHFPLTLESARPSHTSQYLCASSERRGTEAFFGQGTRLTVV.